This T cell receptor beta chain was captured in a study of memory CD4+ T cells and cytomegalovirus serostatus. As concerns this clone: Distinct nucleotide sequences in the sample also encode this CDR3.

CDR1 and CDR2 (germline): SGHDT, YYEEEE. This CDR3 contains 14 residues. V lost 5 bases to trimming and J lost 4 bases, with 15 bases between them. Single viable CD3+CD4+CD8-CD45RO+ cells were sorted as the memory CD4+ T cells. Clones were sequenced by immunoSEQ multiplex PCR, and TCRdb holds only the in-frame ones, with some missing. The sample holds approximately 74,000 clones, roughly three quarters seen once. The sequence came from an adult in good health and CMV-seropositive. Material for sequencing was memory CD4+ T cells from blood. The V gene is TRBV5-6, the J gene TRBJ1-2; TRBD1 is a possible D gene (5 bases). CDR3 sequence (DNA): TGTGCCAGCAGTCGGACTCAGGGTGGCTATGGCTACACCTTC. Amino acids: CASSRTQGGYGYTF.